This entry lists 8 T cell receptor beta chains sequenced from one sample in a study of vaccination and CD4 T cells after COVID-19. The antigens of these receptors remain unknown. Described treatment: approximately nine-day PBMC culture with coronavirus spike peptide pools or control peptides (ViraFEST assay). Sequenced with the Oncomine TCR Beta short-read assay was DNA taken from cultured CD4+ T cells. TCRdb reprocessed the PCR reads via MiXCR and lists one record per CDR3 protein. The table records over 10,000 distinct CDR3 sequences, 40% to 45% of them present only once. Source material: CD4+ T cells from blood, cultured in vitro. These receptors were collected from a human donor who had recovered from COVID-19.

This rearrangement joins TRBV12-3 or TRBV12-4 to TRBJ2-5; the match to TRBD2 covers 9 bases. This CDR3 has 15 residues. Trimming removed 7 bases from V and 5 bases from J; junction bases left unmatched: 11. The chain's CDR3 is CASTYWAGGLETQYF. The CDR3 DNA sequence: TGTGCCAGCACCTATTGGGCGGGGGGGCTGGAGACCCAGTACTTC.

CDR3 protein: CASSSPDWSDEQYF. CDR3 in DNA: TGTGCCAGCAGTTCCCCGGATTGGTCGGACGAGCAGTACTTC. This chain connects TRBV6-2 or TRBV6-3 to TRBJ2-7; D unclear. V was shortened by 4 bases and J by 5 bases, with 15 bases between the two germline ends. Germline V gene lookup returns CDR1 MNHEY and CDR2 SVGEGT. The CDR3 has 14 amino acids.

This clonotype has more than one count but fewer than ten. The chain recombines TRBV6-1 with TRBJ1-5; D not resolved. The CDR3 spans 13 residues. Trimming pared 6 bases from V and 4 bases from J, leaving 10 bases between. CDR1 and CDR2 (germline): MNHNS, SASEGT. CDR3 amino acids: CASSTAANQPQHF. CDR3 nucleotide sequence: TGTGCCAGCAGCACCGCCGCAAATCAGCCCCAGCATTTT.

This clonotype has a handful of counts. V gene TRBV24-1 combines with J gene TRBJ1-2; 8 nucleotides match TRBD1. With 1 base clipped from V and 8 bases from J, the junction kept 5 bases outside the gene matches. Germline CDR1 and CDR2: KGHDR and SFDVKD. This CDR3 comprises 14 residues. CDR3 sequence: CATSDFDRGGGYTF. As DNA, the CDR3 is TGTGCCACCAGTGATTTCGACAGGGGAGGCGGCTACACCTTC.

The chain carries TRBV10-1 and TRBJ2-7; D is uncertain. This CDR3 spans 12 amino acids. The V and J ends lost 2 bases and 5 bases respectively, with 7 bases between them. The germline gives CDR1 WNHNN, CDR2 SYGVQD (reference sequence). As DNA, the CDR3 is TGCGCCAGCAGTGAGAGAGTGAACGAGCAGTACTTC. This gives the protein CASSERVNEQYF.

There are a few counts of this clonotype. V usage is TRBV15 and J usage is TRBJ1-2, with D maybe TRBD1 (6 bases). Germline loops: CDR1 LNHNV, CDR2 YYDKDF (reference sequence). With 1 base removed from V and 8 bases from J, the gap between germline ends came to 14 bases. There are 14 residues in the CDR3. The CDR3 DNA is TGTGCCACCAGCAGAGGAGCAGGGGAAGTGGGCTACACCTTC. Its translation is CATSRGAGEVGYTF.

The J gene is TRBJ1-2, the V gene TRBV6-5, with 8 bases fitting TRBD1. The length of the CDR3 is 15 residues. With V trimmed by 2 bases and J by 7 bases, 9 bases remained unmatched. Germline CDR1 and CDR2: MNHEY and SVGAGI. The CDR3 is CASSYGTGNPGGYTF. For the CDR3, the DNA is TGTGCCAGCAGTTACGGGACAGGTAACCCCGGTGGCTACACCTTC.

This sequence joins TRBV5-1 and TRBJ2-7; 8 bases align to TRBD2. V gave up 1 base and J gave up 2 bases; unmatched junction bases: 5. Germline V gene sequence: CDR1 SGHRS, CDR2 YFSETQ. The CDR3 totals 15 residues. This CDR3 reads CASSLNAGGTYEQYF. CDR3 nucleotides: TGCGCCAGCAGCTTGAATGCGGGAGGCACCTACGAGCAGTACTTC.